This T cell receptor beta chain is from a study of neurological immune-mediated disorders. This clonotype was seen many times. Its antigen is not identified. The CDR3 consists of 14 residues. CDR1 is SEHNR, CDR2 FQNEAQ, per germline (reference sequence). V lost 5 bases and J 11 bases, leaving 21 bases between the germline ends. The starting material, 2 million PBMCs stored at -80 C, gave rise to the unsorted libraries. cDNA was made by 5'RACE with 10-nucleotide random UMIs. From the 5' RACE reads, TCRdb called clonotypes with MiXCR, one entry per CDR3 protein. The sample carries about 120,000 distinct CDR3 sequences, roughly 3.1% recorded once. Findings and caveats of the study: Private repertoires in all groups were suggested, as expanded clones shared no CDR3 amino acid sequences across subjects.

Sequences were obtained from PBMCs. V is TRBV7-9 and J is TRBJ1-2, with D possibly being TRBD1 (5 bases). The origin of this receptor is a young woman with multiple sclerosis. The CDR3, as DNA: TGTGCCAGCAGCCCGCAGCGGCCCCTTAGGGGTTACACCTTC. Amino acids: CASSPQRPLRGYTF.